This T cell receptor beta chain was recovered during a study of blood T cells in healthy people across ages. The germline CDR1 and CDR2 sequences are LNHNV and YYDKDF (reference sequence). This CDR3 is 15 amino acids long. This clonotype was picked up one time. The second PCR ran about 6 to 11 cycles with a sample-barcoded 5' primer and J-beta primers. TCRdb itself ran the 5' RACE reads through MiXCR, one entry per CDR3 protein. Found here are about 1.6 million distinct CDR3 sequences, about 32% of them singletons; the top ten hold approximately 11%. The chain employs TRBV15 and TRBJ2-5, with D possibly being TRBD2 (6 bases). The J call is doubtful: the DNA matches TRBJ2-7 better. Sequenced sample: blood. The receptor was isolated from a woman aged 25 to 39 in good health. As DNA, the CDR3 is TGTGCCACCAGCAGAGATCTACCCAGGGAGGACGAGCAGTACTTC. Encoded protein: CATSRDLPREDEQYF.